This TCR beta chain is drawn from a study of cytomegalovirus exposure and HLA in healthy donors. Study-level points and caveats: In a later analysis, V- and J-gene trimming of beta chains associated with a DCLRE1C missense variant, replicated independently. A classifier reportedly called cytomegalovirus status with high sensitivity and specificity. The study found most TCR sequences rare, yet found some public TCRs in many donors.

PCR amplification relied on 60 Vbeta primers (plus 13 Jbeta primers). The repertoire was sequenced with immunoSEQ multiplex PCR; TCRdb's copy has only in-frame clones and lacks some. The sample holds under 200,000 clones, about four fifths seen once. The donors gave bone marrow, and they were healthy. Germline-derived CDR1 and CDR2 are SGHAT and FQNNGV. Trimming removed 2 bases from V and 4 bases from J; junction bases left unmatched: 11. The CDR3 spans 17 residues. Of note for this clone: Its antigen is still unknown.

The rearrangement joins TRBV11-2 to TRBJ2-5; 9 bases align to TRBD1. Specimen: PBMCs. The sequence derives from a young woman in good health and CMV-seronegative. The DNA of the CDR3 is TGTGCCAGCAGCTTATTTAGGGGACAGGGTTTATCAGAGACCCAGTACTTC. Its translation: CASSLFRGQGLSETQYF.